These T cell receptor beta chains were read from a single sample in a study of T cells in tumors after PD-1 blockade. Using immunoSEQ multiplex PCR, the repertoire was profiled, and TCRdb retains in-frame clones only, with some absent. The table shows around 45,000 clones, with approximately 79% occurring only once. The sample in question was PBMCs, obtained before anti-PD-1 treatment. The receptors come from a human donor with basal cell carcinoma. Both conserved end residues are part of each CDR3. The order of the fields is V gene, J gene, clone size, D gene, CDR3 length, CDR3 protein, CDR3 DNA. A D gene is named only where the DNA matches it firmly. Rows give clone size only sometimes, using once, few, many, or a class for an expanded clone.

TRBV6-1	TRBJ1-4	once	-	17	CASSGRGDGATNEKLFF	TGTGCCAGCAGTGGTAGGGGGGACGGTGCAACTAATGAAAAACTGTTTTTT
TRBV7-9	TRBJ2-2	-	TRBD2	16	CASPPLAAANTGELFF	TGTGCCAGCCCACCGCTAGCGGCAGCGAACACCGGGGAGCTGTTTTTT
TRBV3-1/TRBV3-2	TRBJ2-3	-	-	16	CASSPRDPRRTDTQYF	TGTGCCAGCAGCCCCCGGGACCCGAGACGCACAGATACGCAGTATTTT
TRBV7-9	TRBJ1-2	-	-	18	CASSLRLNMGAFLVGYTF	TGTGCCAGCAGCTTAAGATTGAATATGGGGGCGTTCTTGGTTGGCTACACCTTC
TRBV2	TRBJ1-2	-	-	14	CASSALDRRRGYTF	TGTGCCAGCAGTGCTCTGGACCGACGGCGGGGCTACACCTTC
TRBV5-1	TRBJ2-5	-	-	14	CASSLGGLQETQYF	TGCGCCAGCAGCTTGGGGGGGCTTCAAGAGACCCAGTACTTC
TRBV19	TRBJ1-2	-	TRBD1	15	CASSGRDRGFYGYTF	TGTGCCAGTAGTGGACGGGACAGGGGGTTCTATGGCTACACCTTC
TRBV5-1	TRBJ2-1	-	TRBD2	17	CASRGIFSGSSGNEQFF	TGCGCCAGCCGGGGGATATTCAGCGGGAGTTCAGGGAATGAGCAGTTCTTC
TRBV10-3	TRBJ1-6	-	-	13	CAISGRDNSPLHF	TGTGCCATCAGTGGTCGCGACAATTCACCCCTCCACTTT
TRBV5-1	TRBJ1-2	-	-	13	CASRDLAGVGYTF	TGCGCCAGCAGAGATTTGGCGGGGGTAGGCTACACCTTC
TRBV28	TRBJ1-2	few	TRBD1	15	CASREQGSANYGYTF	TGTGCCAGCAGGGAACAGGGGTCAGCTAACTATGGCTACACCTTC
TRBV3-1/TRBV3-2	TRBJ1-1	-	TRBD1	14	CASGQGQVNTEAFF	TGTGCCAGCGGCCAGGGACAGGTAAACACTGAAGCTTTCTTT
TRBV5-4	TRBJ1-6	-	TRBD1	16	CASSPGQGSSNSPLHF	TGTGCCAGCAGCCCGGGACAGGGTTCTTCGAATTCACCCCTCCACTTT
TRBV10-3	TRBJ2-1	-	TRBD2	18	CAIQKGLAGGPGYNEQFF	TGTGCCATTCAGAAGGGACTAGCGGGAGGGCCGGGTTACAATGAGCAGTTCTTC
TRBV24-1	TRBJ2-5	-	TRBD1	17	CATSDSPTGGLPETQYF	TGTGCCACCAGTGATTCTCCTACAGGGGGCTTACCGGAGACCCAGTACTTC
TRBV2	TRBJ2-1	-	-	16	CASSPNGANSYNEQFF	TGTGCCAGCAGCCCCAATGGCGCGAACTCCTACAATGAGCAGTTCTTC
TRBV18	TRBJ2-1	-	-	14	CASSPLGGYNEQFF	TGTGCCAGCTCACCACTGGGGGGATACAATGAGCAGTTCTTC
TRBV27	TRBJ1-4	-	TRBD1	17	CASSPGQGKNNNEKLFF	TGTGCCAGCAGCCCAGGACAGGGAAAGAACAATAATGAAAAACTGTTTTTT
TRBV6-5	TRBJ1-3	-	TRBD1	15	CASREGTVGGNTIYF	TGTGCCAGCAGGGAGGGGACAGTAGGCGGAAACACCATATATTTT
TRBV19	TRBJ2-2	-	TRBD2	15	CASRRGYVDTGELFF	TGTGCCAGTAGGCGGGGGTATGTCGACACCGGGGAGCTGTTTTTT
TRBV7-9	TRBJ1-3	-	-	15	CASSLGPSSGNTIYF	TGTGCCAGCAGCTTAGGACCGAGCTCTGGAAACACCATATATTTT
TRBV2	TRBJ2-7	few	-	12	CASSWASYEQYF	TGTGCCAGCAGCTGGGCATCCTACGAGCAGTACTTC
TRBV5-4	TRBJ1-2	-	TRBD1	14	CASRGQGADYGYTF	TGTGCCAGCAGAGGGCAGGGGGCCGATTACGGCTACACCTTC
TRBV3-1/TRBV3-2	TRBJ1-1	-	-	12	CASSQGALGAFF	TGTGCCAGCAGCCAAGGGGCCTTGGGGGCTTTCTTT
TRBV2	TRBJ1-5	-	-	13	CASGAGSNQPQHF	TGTGCCAGCGGAGCGGGGAGCAATCAGCCCCAGCATTTT
TRBV7-9	TRBJ1-6	few	-	15	CASSLSSSYNSPLHF	TGTGCCAGCAGCTTGTCCAGCTCCTATAATTCACCCCTCCACTTT
TRBV20-1	TRBJ1-2	-	-	13	CSASSDTNYGYTF	TGCAGTGCTAGTTCCGACACTAACTATGGCTACACCTTC
TRBV29-1	TRBJ1-1	-	-	10	CSVFYYEAFF	TGCAGCGTTTTTTACTATGAAGCTTTCTTT
TRBV19	TRBJ1-4	-	-	13	CASSIKGNEKLFF	TGTGCCAGTAGTATAAAAGGAAATGAAAAACTGTTTTTT
TRBV7-9	TRBJ1-2	-	-	13	CASSYTTNYGYTF	TGTGCCAGCAGCTACACAACTAACTATGGCTACACCTTC
TRBV19	TRBJ1-5	-	TRBD1	15	CASSTRQGGNQPQHF	TGTGCCAGTAGTACTCGACAGGGTGGCAATCAGCCCCAGCATTTT
TRBV28	TRBJ1-2	-	-	13	CASSSGRSLSYTF	TGTGCCAGCAGCAGTGGACGGTCCCTGAGCTACACCTTC
TRBV7-2	TRBJ2-1	once	-	15	CASSLDLGSYNEQFF	TGTGCCAGCAGCTTAGATCTCGGCTCCTACAATGAGCAGTTCTTC
TRBV7-8	TRBJ2-7	-	TRBD2	18	CASSLGLLAGGATYEQYF	TGTGCCAGCAGCTTAGGACTTCTAGCGGGAGGGGCCACCTACGAGCAGTACTTC
TRBV9	TRBJ2-2	-	TRBD1	14	CASSGTGGTGELFF	TGTGCCAGCAGCGGCACAGGGGGGACCGGGGAGCTGTTTTTT
TRBV5-6	TRBJ2-2	-	TRBD1	16	CASSLGQGYSTGELFF	TGTGCCAGCAGCTTGGGACAGGGTTATAGCACCGGGGAGCTGTTTTTT
TRBV6-1	TRBJ1-3	few	-	14	CASSELRVGNTIYF	TGTGCCAGCAGTGAGCTCAGGGTAGGAAACACCATATATTTT
TRBV2	TRBJ1-1	-	-	14	CASSESGGNPSAFF	TGTGCCAGCAGTGAAAGCGGAGGGAACCCCTCGGCTTTCTTT
TRBV24-1	TRBJ1-4	-	-	15	CATSDPDRTGEKLFF	TGTGCCACCAGTGACCCTGACAGGACCGGTGAAAAACTGTTTTTT
TRBV9	TRBJ1-1	-	-	13	CASSPTESGGAFF	TGTGCCAGCAGCCCCACGGAGAGTGGGGGAGCTTTCTTT
TRBV15	TRBJ1-6	-	TRBD1	15	CATAPRTGLNSPLHF	TGTGCCACTGCCCCGAGGACAGGGCTTAATTCACCCCTCCACTTT
TRBV18	TRBJ1-5	once	-	16	CASSTYKLNSNQPQHF	TGTGCCAGCTCAACTTACAAATTAAATAGCAATCAGCCCCAGCATTTT
TRBV12-3/TRBV12-4	TRBJ1-5	-	-	12	CASSFLPQPQHF	TGTGCCAGCAGTTTCCTCCCTCAGCCCCAGCATTTT
TRBV25-1	TRBJ2-3	-	-	13	CASSDSRGDTQYF	TGTGCCAGCAGTGATAGTAGGGGGGATACGCAGTATTTT
TRBV19	TRBJ1-2	-	TRBD1	14	CASSIPGTGKGYTF	TGTGCCAGTAGTATACCTGGGACAGGGAAAGGCTACACCTTC
TRBV7-8	TRBJ1-4	-	-	14	CASSLGRLGEKLFF	TGTGCCAGCAGCCTAGGACGCCTTGGTGAAAAACTGTTTTTT
TRBV6-5	TRBJ1-1	-	-	13	CASTGQTNTEAFF	TGTGCCAGCACTGGACAGACGAACACTGAAGCTTTCTTT
TRBV7-6	TRBJ2-7	-	-	16	CASSSTLAWSSYEQYF	TGTGCCAGCAGCTCTACCTTAGCGTGGAGCTCCTACGAGCAGTACTTC
TRBV28	TRBJ2-1	-	TRBD2	13	CASSVSGGNEQFF	TGTGCCAGCTCGGTTAGCGGGGGGAATGAGCAGTTCTTC
TRBV23-1	TRBJ1-6	few	-	14	CASSQSPHREPLHF	TGCGCCAGCAGTCAATCGCCCCACAGGGAGCCCCTCCACTTT